This T cell receptor beta chain derives from a study of blood T cell repertoires in COVID-19. The CDR3 sequence is 11 residues long. CDR1 SNHLY and CDR2 FYNNEI come from the germline V gene. The ends were cut back, 6 bases at V and 8 bases at J, with 10 bases in the middle. Sequencing used immunoSEQ multiplex PCR; TCRdb keeps in-frame clones, though not all of them. The data show just over 150,000 clones, with 70% to 85% seen just once and 6.5% to 9% held by the top ten. This receptor was taken from a woman in her 40s with COVID-19, enrolled during active disease. The gene calls are TRBV2 and TRBJ1-1; D uncertain. The material sequenced was peripheral blood. The CDR3 here is CASRDSVEAFF. The CDR3 DNA is TGTGCCAGCAGAGACTCGGTGGAAGCTTTCTTT. The full variable domain, in which reference TRBV2 and TRBJ1-1 provide the parts outside the CDR3, is EPEVTQTPSHQVTQMGQEVILRCVPISNHLYFYWYRQILGQKVEFLVSFYNNEISEKSEIFDDQFSVERPDGSNFTLKIRSTKLEDSAMYFCASRDSVEAFFGQGTRLTVV.